This TCR beta chain appears in the sequencing data of a study of PD-1 blockade in classical Hodgkin lymphoma. After autologous stem cell transplantation all patients relapsed, and prior brentuximab vedotin exposure differed between cohorts. Study-wide results and limits: Partial responders and progressors had significantly lower baseline TCR diversity. Patients starting nivolumab under 1 year after ASCT were excluded.

Germline CDR1 MNHEY, CDR2 SMNVEV (reference sequence). Trimming took 5 bases from V and 0 from J, leaving 16 bases between them. The CDR3 covers 16 residues. Assay: immunoSEQ multiplex PCR; the TCRdb copy retains only in-frame clones and omits some. This sample has 80,000 to 100,000 clones, with 80% to 95% found just once. As regards this clone: Its target is unknown.

This material consisted of peripheral blood mononuclear cells (PBMCs), taken at baseline. The sequence derives from a human donor with classical Hodgkin lymphoma. The chain combines TRBV27 with TRBJ1-1; no reliable D call. The CDR3 DNA is TGTGCCAGCAGTGCTCGGCCCTTTTCCATGAACACTGAAGCTTTCTTT. This sequence encodes CASSARPFSMNTEAFF.